The 17 T cell receptor beta chains reported below all come from one sample, sequenced in a study of blood T cells in healthy people across ages. Primed by a sample-barcoded 5' primer and a J-beta primer mix, a second PCR proceeded for roughly 6 to 12 cycles. From the 5' RACE reads, TCRdb called clonotypes with MiXCR, one entry per CDR3 protein. The sample yields around 900,000 distinct CDR3 sequences, around 30% seen once. The sequenced sample consisted of blood. These receptors were collected from a woman of 80 years or more in good health.

The CDR3, as DNA: TGCGCCAGCAGCTTGACAGGGGTAAACGAGCAGTACTTC. This translates into CASSLTGVNEQYF. The V gene is TRBV5-1, the J gene TRBJ2-7; 7 bases fit TRBD1. The germline V gene encodes CDR1 SGHRS and CDR2 YFSETQ. The CDR3 has 13 amino acids. Trimming cost V 1 base and J 5 bases; bases outside gene matches: 3.

The table lists this clonotype with a few counts. With a much larger clone just one base away, this may be a read error. The V and J genes are TRBV20-1 and TRBJ2-1; weak D call: TRBD1 (6 bases). The J call is in doubt because the DNA end fits TRBJ2-7 better. This CDR3 is 16 amino acids long. Germline CDR1 reads DFQATT; CDR2 reads SNEGSKA (reference sequence). The CDR3 DNA follows: TGCAGTGCTAGAGGCCAACCAGGGGTTGTCTACAATGAGCAGTACTTC. This translates into CSARGQPGVVYNEQYF.

The chain links TRBV6-5 to TRBJ1-3, with 8 bases aligning to TRBD1. The CDR3 spans 16 residues. V lost 0 bases, J lost 3 bases, and 4 bases stayed unmatched. Germline loops: CDR1 MNHEY, CDR2 SVGAGI. The CDR3 reads CASSYSRQGFGNTIYF. The CDR3 region has the DNA TGTGCCAGCAGTTACTCGAGACAGGGGTTTGGAAACACCATATATTTT.

This clonotype turned up a few times. At one end the junction does not follow the germline gene, possibly because of a read error. The genes are TRBV20-1 and TRBJ1-5; weak D call: TRBD1 (6 bases). Germline values: CDR1 DFQATT, CDR2 SNEGSKA (reference sequence). The CDR3 is 15 amino acids. The CDR3 DNA reads as TGCAGTGCTAGGCCCCAGGGACATAGCGATCAGCCCCAGCATTTT. Residues: CSARPQGHSDQPQHF.

Concerning this clonotype itself: A much larger clone lies one base from this, so it may be a read error. The rearrangement uses TRBV6-6 and TRBJ2-5, with a weak D call TRBD2 (6 bases). The CDR3 totals 15 residues. In germline, CDR1 is MNHNY, CDR2 SVGAGI (reference sequence). V was trimmed by 5 bases and J by 4 bases, leaving 17 bases between them. CDR3 protein: CASSSPMGGRETQYF. The CDR3 region has the DNA TGTGCCAGCAGTAGCCCTATGGGGGGTAGAGAGACCCAGTACTTC.

Comment on this clonotype: A much larger clone differs by one base, so this may be a read error. The chain links TRBV7-2 to TRBJ2-7; D uncertain. CDR3 length: 12 residues. From germline, CDR1 is SGHTA and CDR2 FQGNSA. The CDR3 spells CANSAGDYEQYF. Written as DNA, the CDR3 is TGTGCCAACAGCGCAGGAGACTACGAGCAGTACTTC.

Details on this clonotype: It may be a read error: a sequence one base away is much more abundant. This sequence joins TRBV18 and TRBJ2-7; D is unresolved. The J call is uncertain, as TRBJ2-5 better fits the DNA end. Germline values: CDR1 KGHSH, CDR2 LQKENI. This CDR3 contains 14 residues. The CDR3 spells CASSPATLKETQYF. The DNA for the CDR3 is TGTGCCAGCTCACCAGCGACCCTAAAAGAGACCCAGTACTTC.

This clonotype was counted between two and nine times. V is TRBV5-1 and J is TRBJ2-7; either TRBD1 or TRBD2 may fit D (5 bases each). The CDR3 runs 13 residues. Germline CDR1 SGHRS, CDR2 YFSETQ. V shed 3 bases and J shed 2 bases, with 9 bases lying between them. The CDR3 region is CASSWDGTYEQYF. For the CDR3, the DNA is TGCGCCAGCAGCTGGGACGGAACCTACGAGCAGTACTTC.

This clonotype was seen a few times. V usage is TRBV11-2 and J usage is TRBJ1-5; D gene uncertain. CDR1 is SGHAT and CDR2 is FQNNGV in the germline V gene. With 5 bases removed from V and 6 bases from J, the gap between germline ends came to 14 bases. The CDR3 consists of 14 residues. CDR3 amino acids: CASSQYSRGQPQHF. CDR3 nucleotide sequence: TGTGCCAGCAGCCAATACAGCCGCGGTCAGCCCCAGCATTTT.

CDR3 protein: CASSPGAVSSYEQYF. CDR3 coding DNA: TGTGCCAGCTCACCGGGGGCAGTGAGTTCCTACGAGCAGTACTTC. V gene TRBV18 combines with J gene TRBJ2-4; TRBD1 might be the D (6 bases). Matching the DNA end better, TRBJ2-7 makes the J call doubtful. This CDR3 has 15 amino acids. The V gene's germline CDR1 is KGHSH and CDR2 LQKENI.

The chain uses TRBV5-5 and TRBJ2-7; D is possibly TRBD2 (7 bases). The DNA end favors TRBJ2-5, so the J call may be wrong. The germline V gene has CDR1 SGHKS and CDR2 YYEKEE (reference sequence). This CDR3 has 13 residues. CDR3 residues: CASSGGDKETQYF. The CDR3 DNA sequence: TGTGCCAGCAGCGGGGGGGACAAGGAGACCCAGTACTTC.

This clonotype showed up many times. V and J are TRBV12-3 or TRBV12-4 and TRBJ2-3, with D perhaps TRBD2 (5 bases). This CDR3 is 15 amino acids long. The V end was cut by 3 bases, the J end by 4 bases, with 14 bases between. The CDR3 region has the DNA TGTGCCAGCAGTTTTGGACCGACTAACGCAGATACGCAGTATTTT. Translating gives CASSFGPTNADTQYF.

This clonotype was observed many times. This chain joins TRBV6-1 and TRBJ2-3, with 8 bases fitting TRBD1. Trimming at V came to 3 bases and at J to 0 bases, leaving 2 bases not matched to a gene. CDR1 is MNHNS, CDR2 SASEGT, per germline. This CDR3 has 15 amino acids. The CDR3 here is CASSDRDRSTDTQYF. The CDR3 DNA sequence: TGTGCCAGCAGTGACCGGGACAGGAGCACAGATACGCAGTATTTT.

With regard to this clonotype: A clone one base away is much larger, so this may be a read error. The chain combines TRBV27 with TRBJ2-1; no definite D call. CDR1 and CDR2 from the germline V gene are MNHEY and SMNVEV (reference sequence). The CDR3 loop spans 14 amino acids. CDR3 sequence: CAGSFNGRYNEQFF. DNA for the CDR3: TGTGCCGGCAGTTTCAATGGACGGTACAATGAGCAGTTCTTC.

V is TRBV13 and J is TRBJ2-3; D is ambiguous. Germline V lookup: CDR1 PRHDT, CDR2 FYEKMQ (reference sequence). Trimming removed 2 bases from V and 5 bases from J, with 11 bases in between. The CDR3 is 14 residues long. The CDR3 DNA reads TGTGCCAGCAGCTTACCTCGCGTTAGAGATACGCAGTATTTT. This codes for CASSLPRVRDTQYF.

This clonotype showed up just once. The chain uses TRBV5-1 and TRBJ2-1; 9 bases fit TRBD2. This CDR3 has 15 amino acids. Germline values: CDR1 SGHRS, CDR2 YFSETQ. The V gene end was trimmed by 1 base and the J gene end by 7 bases; junction bases not matched to a gene: 6. The CDR3 here is CASSLWAGGPNEQFF. The CDR3 nucleotides are TGCGCCAGCAGCTTGTGGGCGGGAGGGCCGAATGAGCAGTTCTTC. The variable domain in full, with the rest retrieved from reference TRBV5-1 and TRBJ2-1, is KAGVTQTPRYLIKTRGQQVTLSCSPISGHRSVSWYQQTPGQGLQFLFEYFSETQRNKGNFPGRFSGRQFSNSRSEMNVSTLELGDSALYLCASSLWAGGPNEQFFGPGTRLTVL.

About this clonotype itself: A read error may account for a junction end that differs from germline. The chain uses TRBV6-1 and TRBJ2-5; perhaps TRBD1 as D (6 bases). Germline assignment: CDR1 MNHNS and CDR2 SASEGT. This CDR3 comprises 15 residues. The CDR3 sequence: CASSEWGPQEETRYF. The CDR3, as DNA: TGTGCCAGCAGTGAATGGGGGCCGCAGGAAGAGACCCGGTACTTC.